The 14 T cell receptor beta chains listed next were all sequenced from one sample in a study of T-cell reconstitution after alpha-beta-depleted transplantation in children. Molecular barcoding with unique molecular identifiers was used for the TCRbeta library. TCRdb reprocessed the PCR reads with MiXCR, giving one entry per CDR3 protein. The table has roughly 400,000 distinct CDR3 sequences, about a fifth seen once. The sequencing used PBMCs from the stem cell graft donor, collected from the stem cell graft. The source is a human donor who donated a stem cell graft to a child with acute myeloid leukemia.

The rearrangement uses TRBV12-3 or TRBV12-4 and TRBJ1-1; D gene ambiguous. V was shortened by 5 bases and J by 0 bases, with 10 bases between the two germline ends. The CDR3 sequence is 14 residues long. The CDR3 reads CASSRSGLNTEAFF. CDR3 coding DNA: TGTGCCAGCAGTAGGTCAGGACTGAACACTGAAGCTTTCTTT.

V and J are TRBV20-1 and TRBJ2-7, with TRBD2 matching 8 bases. CDR1 is DFQATT and CDR2 is SNEGSKA in the germline V gene (reference sequence). Trimming at V came to 5 bases and at J to 4 bases, leaving 7 bases not matched to a gene. This CDR3 comprises 13 residues. In nucleotides, the CDR3 is TGCAGTGCTGGTGAAGCGGGAGAATACGAGCAGTACTTC. This gives the protein CSAGEAGEYEQYF.

This chain connects TRBV20-1 to TRBJ2-1, with D unclear. This CDR3 has 12 amino acids. CDR1 and CDR2 from the germline V gene are DFQATT and SNEGSKA (reference sequence). Trimming left V 3 bases short and J 8 bases short, with 11 bases between. The DNA of the CDR3 is TGCAGTGCTAGTAATCTGGGTGATGAGCAGTTCTTC. This encodes CSASNLGDEQFF.

The chain carries TRBV30 and TRBJ1-4; 7 bases agree with TRBD1. The CDR3 is made up of 13 amino acids. Germline CDR1 is GTSNPN and CDR2 is SVGIG (reference sequence). The J segment lost 8 bases and the V segment lost 2 bases, leaving 5 bases of the junction unmatched. The CDR3 DNA sequence: TGTGCCTGGAGTAGGGACAGCCGGGAAAAACTGTTTTTT. Its protein is CAWSRDSREKLFF.

This clonotype was counted a few times. The chain has TRBV4-3 and TRBJ2-3, with 8 bases matching TRBD2. After removal of 1 base from V and 6 bases from J, the junction contained 3 bases not matched to a gene. The CDR3 covers 14 residues. Germline V gene sequence: CDR1 LGHNA, CDR2 YSLEER. This CDR3 is CASSQGTSWDTQYF. CDR3 coding DNA: TGCGCCAGCAGCCAAGGGACTAGCTGGGATACGCAGTATTTT.

The rearrangement uses TRBV27 and TRBJ2-7; D gene uncertain. The germline V gene encodes CDR1 MNHEY and CDR2 SMNVEV (reference sequence). This CDR3 comprises 15 residues. The V end was cut by 5 bases, the J end by 3 bases, with 17 bases between. The CDR3, as DNA: TGTGCCAGCAGTCAATCGGCACCTTCATTCTACGAGCAGTACTTC. Its protein is CASSQSAPSFYEQYF.

This clonotype was seen repeatedly, ten times or more. The chain recombines TRBV20-1 with TRBJ1-2; no clear D. Trimming shortened V by 6 bases and J by 0 bases, and 11 bases separated the two germline ends. Germline lookup yields CDR1 DFQATT and CDR2 SNEGSKA (reference sequence). CDR3 length equals 13 residues. CDR3 nucleotide sequence: TGCAGTGCGGCCGGGATTTCTAACTATGGCTACACCTTC. It is translated as CSAAGISNYGYTF.

This chain links TRBV28 with TRBJ2-2, with TRBD1 identical over 9 bases. After removal of 4 bases from V and 6 bases from J, the junction contained 6 bases not matched to a gene. Germline lookup yields CDR1 MDHEN and CDR2 SYDVKM. The CDR3 runs 15 residues. For the CDR3, the DNA is TGTGCCAGCAGTTGGGACAGGGTCGGCGCCGGGGAGCTGTTTTTT. It encodes CASSWDRVGAGELFF.

This clonotype was recorded many times. CDR3 loop: CASSLQATGPNSPLHF. The CDR3 region has the DNA TGTGCCAGCAGCTTGCAGGCGACGGGGCCTAATTCACCCCTCCACTTT. The chain is built from TRBV7-1 and TRBJ1-6, with D possibly matching TRBD1 (5 bases). TRBV7-1 is filed as an ORF, its function uncertain. V gave up 4 bases and J gave up 6 bases, with 16 bases separating them. The CDR3 sequence is 16 residues long.

The chain is built from TRBV3-1 and TRBJ1-1, with TRBD1 identical over 8 bases. CDR1 and CDR2 (germline): LGHDT, YNNKEL (reference sequence). The CDR3 runs to 15 residues. The trim removed 4 bases at V and 6 bases at J, leaving 10 bases unmatched. Here the CDR3 DNA reads TGTGCCAGCAGCCCCCGGACAGGGCTTAGGGCTGAAGCTTTCTTT. Translation gives CASSPRTGLRAEAFF.

The gene calls are TRBV5-1 and TRBJ1-1; D may be TRBD1 (5 bases). Trimming stripped 4 bases from V and 4 bases from J, with 14 bases between. Germline V CDR1 and CDR2: SGHRS, YFSETQ. The CDR3 spans 14 residues. DNA of the CDR3: TGCGCCAGCAGCGCCCAAAGGGGCAGCACTGAAGCTTTCTTT. It specifies CASSAQRGSTEAFF.

Many counts were recorded for this clonotype. The J gene is TRBJ1-2, the V gene TRBV20-1, with D maybe TRBD1 (6 bases). V lost 5 bases to trimming and J lost 5 bases, with 6 bases between them. The CDR3 loop spans 10 amino acids. CDR1 and CDR2 (germline): DFQATT, SNEGSKA (reference sequence). CDR3 sequence reads: CSAGQYGYTF. CDR3 sequence (DNA): TGCAGTGCTGGACAGTATGGCTACACCTTC.

V and J are TRBV4-3 and TRBJ2-4; D possibly uses TRBD1 or TRBD2 (6 bases each). The CDR3 has 14 amino acids. V dropped 0 bases and J dropped 8 bases, with 11 bases sitting between them. Germline V gives CDR1 LGHNA, CDR2 YSLEER. The CDR3 loop is CASSQDRGADIQYF. The CDR3, as DNA: TGCGCCAGCAGCCAAGATAGGGGGGCGGACATTCAGTACTTC.

This clonotype has just a few counts. V gene TRBV12-3 or TRBV12-4 combines with J gene TRBJ2-3; TRBD2 agrees at 7 bases. With 5 bases clipped from V and 1 base from J, the junction kept 9 bases outside the gene matches. The CDR3 is 16 amino acids. This chain's CDR3 is CASSTPFLAGTDTQYF. Written as DNA, the CDR3 is TGTGCCAGCAGTACCCCGTTTCTAGCGGGCACAGATACGCAGTATTTT.